This paragraph reports one T cell receptor (beta chain). These data are taken from a study of multiple sclerosis patients with progressive multifocal leukoencephalopathy. Method: immunoSEQ multiplex PCR; TCRdb's copy keeps in-frame clones and lacks some. Seen here are fewer than 35,000 clones, over 75% observed once, and the top ten hold 3% to 3.5%. Trimming removed 4 bases from V and 2 bases from J, with 10 bases in between. Germline V gives CDR1 SGHRS, CDR2 YFSETQ. CDR3 size: 14 residues. Documented time point: time of PML onset. The source of this sequence is a human donor with progressive multifocal leukoencephalopathy. The source was PBMCs, collected from a patient treated with natalizumab. The rearrangement links TRBV5-1 to TRBJ1-3; D is possibly TRBD1 (6 bases). This chain's CDR3 is CASSPQGTGNTIYF. CDR3 DNA: TGCGCCAGCAGCCCACAGGGTACTGGAAACACCATATATTTT.